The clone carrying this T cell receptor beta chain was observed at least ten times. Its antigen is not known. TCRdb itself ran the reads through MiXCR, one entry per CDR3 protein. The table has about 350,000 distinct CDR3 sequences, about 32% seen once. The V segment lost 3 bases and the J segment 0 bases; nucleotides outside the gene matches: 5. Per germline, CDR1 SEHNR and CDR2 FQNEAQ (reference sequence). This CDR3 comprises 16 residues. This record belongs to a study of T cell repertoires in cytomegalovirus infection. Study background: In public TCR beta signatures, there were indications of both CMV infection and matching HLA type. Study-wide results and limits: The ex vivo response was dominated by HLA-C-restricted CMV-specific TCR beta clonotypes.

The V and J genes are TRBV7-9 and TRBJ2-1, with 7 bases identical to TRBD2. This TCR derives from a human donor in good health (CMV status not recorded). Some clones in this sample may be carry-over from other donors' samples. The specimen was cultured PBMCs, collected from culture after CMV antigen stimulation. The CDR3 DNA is TGTGCCAGCAGCTTCAAGAGGACTAGCTCCTACAATGAGCAGTTCTTC. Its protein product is CASSFKRTSSYNEQFF.